The source of this T cell receptor (beta chain) is a study of T cell repertoires in cytomegalovirus infection. Looking at the study overall: CMV infection together with matching HLA type was indicated by public TCR beta signatures.

MiXCR, applied by TCRdb to the reads, yields one record per CDR3 protein. There are some 220,000 distinct CDR3 sequences in the sample; 6.5% occur only once, and around 6.5% lies in the top ten. This clonotype was seen at least ten times. Its antigen is as yet unknown. Study-wide points: HLA-C-restricted, CMV-specific TCR beta clonotypes were dominant ex vivo. The cumulative frequency of public TCR beta families identified carriers of CMV plus the relevant HLA.

The receptor's source is a human donor in good health (CMV status not recorded). Some clones in this sample may be carry-over from other donors' samples. Material: PBMCs.

The CDR3 loop is CASSFYSGGSRADYGYTF. For the CDR3, the DNA is TGTGCCAGCAGTTTCTATTCCGGAGGGTCCCGGGCTGACTATGGCTACACCTTC. This chain joins TRBV12-3 or TRBV12-4 and TRBJ1-2, with D unresolved. The CDR3 extends over 18 amino acids. Deletions cut 3 bases from V and 3 bases from J, with 23 bases between.